One TCR beta chain is described in this entry. The V and J ends lost 7 bases and 6 bases respectively, with 15 bases between them. The CDR3 is 13 amino acids. Then a second PCR, running roughly 6 to 12 cycles, was carried out with a sample-barcoded 5' primer and a J-beta primer mix. A single record per CDR3 protein comes from TCRdb applying MiXCR to the 5' RACE reads. The table includes approximately 600,000 distinct CDR3 sequences, roughly three fifths detected once. These data belong to a study of blood T cells in healthy people across ages. The chain uses TRBV12-3 or TRBV12-4 and TRBJ1-1; tentative D call: TRBD1 (5 bases). The material sequenced was blood. The receptor was derived from a man aged 60-69 years in good health. CDR3 bases: TGTGCCAGCAATCGGGACGGGAGGCCTGAAGCTTTCTTT. Translated: CASNRDGRPEAFF.